This TCR beta chain was captured in a study of blood T cell repertoires in COVID-19. Looking at the study overall: Samples of COVID-19 (acute and convalescent) were obtained from the United States, Italy and Spain.

The authors' processing: From reference gene primer amplification, estimates of nucleated cell counts were derived. Clones were read by immunoSEQ multiplex PCR, and TCRdb kept only the in-frame ones, dropping some. D and trimming come from the DNA, and the V and J calls and clone size come from that table. The data contain about 220,000 clones, around 90% of them seen just once; the ten biggest clones take up approximately 16%. Clinical history reported by participants formed the basis on which cohorts were assigned. The CDR3 has 13 amino acids. Germline lookup yields CDR1 SQVTM and CDR2 ANQGSEA. The ends were cut back, 1 base at V and 1 base at J, with 7 bases in the middle.

The genes are TRBV29-1 and TRBJ1-1; no definite D call. Sequenced: PBMCs or T cells enriched from blood (not recorded which). The sequence derives from a man aged 25 to 40 who had been exposed to COVID-19. CDR3 in amino acids: CSVEAQENTEAFF. Written as DNA, the CDR3 is TGCAGCGTTGAAGCACAAGAGAACACTGAAGCTTTCTTT.